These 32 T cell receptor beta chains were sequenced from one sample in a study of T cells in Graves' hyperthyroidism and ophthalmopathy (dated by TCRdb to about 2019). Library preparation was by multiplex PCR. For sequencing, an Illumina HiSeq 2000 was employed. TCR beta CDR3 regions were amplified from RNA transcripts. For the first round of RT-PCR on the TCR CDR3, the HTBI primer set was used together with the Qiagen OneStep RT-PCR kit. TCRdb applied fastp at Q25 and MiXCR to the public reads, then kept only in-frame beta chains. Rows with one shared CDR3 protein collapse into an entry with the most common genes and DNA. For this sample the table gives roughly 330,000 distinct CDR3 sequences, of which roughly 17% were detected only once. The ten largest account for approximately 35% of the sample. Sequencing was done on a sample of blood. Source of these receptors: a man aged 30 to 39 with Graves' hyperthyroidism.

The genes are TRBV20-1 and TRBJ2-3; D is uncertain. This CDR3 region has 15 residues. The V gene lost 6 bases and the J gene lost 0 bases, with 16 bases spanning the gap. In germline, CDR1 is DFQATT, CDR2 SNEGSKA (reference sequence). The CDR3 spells CSALDARSSTDTQYF. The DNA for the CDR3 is TGCAGTGCCTTAGACGCGCGTTCTAGCACAGATACGCAGTATTTT.

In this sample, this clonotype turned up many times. CDR3 sequence reads: CASSWTSATYNEQFF. Here the CDR3 DNA reads TGTGCCAGCAGCTGGACTAGCGCGACCTACAATGAGCAGTTCTTC. The rearrangement uses TRBV7-2 and TRBJ2-1, with 9 bases matching TRBD2. The CDR3 is made up of 15 amino acids. CDR1 and CDR2 (germline): SGHTA, FQGNSA. V shed 4 bases, J shed 2 bases, and the junction held 3 bases outside the gene matches.

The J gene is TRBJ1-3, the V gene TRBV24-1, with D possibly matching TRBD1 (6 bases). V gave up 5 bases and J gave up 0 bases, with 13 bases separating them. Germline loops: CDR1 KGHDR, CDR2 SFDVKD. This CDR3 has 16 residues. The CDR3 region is CATSGGPDSSGNTIYF. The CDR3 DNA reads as TGTGCCACCAGTGGGGGGCCAGACAGCTCTGGAAACACCATATATTTT.

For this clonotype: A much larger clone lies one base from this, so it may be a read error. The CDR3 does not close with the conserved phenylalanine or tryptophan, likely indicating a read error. In DNA form, the CDR3 reads TGCAGTGCTAGTAGTAGCAGCTCCTACGAGCAGTACCTC. Translated, it gives CSASSSSSYEQYL. J is TRBJ2-7 and V is TRBV20-1; D gene uncertain. V was clipped by 3 bases and J by 0 bases, with 9 bases between them. The germline CDR1 and CDR2 sequences are DFQATT and SNEGSKA (reference sequence). This CDR3 is 13 amino acids long.

The CDR3 reads CASSGTETGYGYTF. For the CDR3, the DNA is TGTGCCAGTAGTGGAACCGAGACAGGCTATGGCTACACCTTC. The chain uses TRBV19 and TRBJ1-2; TRBD1 might be the D (6 bases). Germline V gene data show CDR1 as LNHDA and CDR2 as SQIVND (reference sequence). The CDR3 runs to 14 residues. V gave up 5 bases and J gave up 4 bases, with 14 bases separating them.

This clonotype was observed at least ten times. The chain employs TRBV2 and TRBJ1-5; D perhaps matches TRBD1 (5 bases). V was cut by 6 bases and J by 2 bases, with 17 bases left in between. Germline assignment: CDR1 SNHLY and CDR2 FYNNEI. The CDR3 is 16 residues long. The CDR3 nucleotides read TGTGCCAGCAGCTACCCCGCCACAGGCGGCAATCAGCCCCAGCATTTT. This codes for CASSYPATGGNQPQHF.

The CDR3 is CASSQVAAQNNEQFF. CDR3 DNA sequence: TGTGCCAGCAGCCAAGTAGCGGCCCAAAACAATGAGCAGTTCTTC. The rearrangement uses TRBV3-1 and TRBJ2-1; D possibly corresponds to TRBD2 (6 bases). The CDR3 is 15 amino acids. Germline loops: CDR1 LGHDT, CDR2 YNNKEL (reference sequence). V gave up 1 base and J gave up 5 bases, with 12 bases separating them.

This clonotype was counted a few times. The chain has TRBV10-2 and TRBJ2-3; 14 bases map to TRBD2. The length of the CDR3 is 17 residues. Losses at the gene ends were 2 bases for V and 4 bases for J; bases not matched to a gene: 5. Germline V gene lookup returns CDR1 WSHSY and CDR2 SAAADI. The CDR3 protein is CASSEPGLAGGPDTQYF. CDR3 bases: TGCGCCAGCAGTGAGCCAGGACTAGCGGGAGGTCCAGATACGCAGTATTTT.

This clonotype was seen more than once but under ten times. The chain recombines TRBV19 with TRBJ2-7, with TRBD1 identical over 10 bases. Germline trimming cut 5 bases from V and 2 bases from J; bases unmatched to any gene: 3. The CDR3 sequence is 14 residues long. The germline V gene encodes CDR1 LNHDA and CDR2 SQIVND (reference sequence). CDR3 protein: CASSVDRGPYEQYF. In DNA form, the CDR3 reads TGTGCCAGTAGTGTCGACAGGGGGCCCTACGAGCAGTACTTC.

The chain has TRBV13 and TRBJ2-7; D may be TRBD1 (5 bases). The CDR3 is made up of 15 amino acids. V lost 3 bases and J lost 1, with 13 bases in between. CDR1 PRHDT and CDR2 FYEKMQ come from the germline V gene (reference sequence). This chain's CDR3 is CASSFGFDSSYEQYF. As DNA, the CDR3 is TGTGCCAGCAGCTTTGGGTTCGACAGTTCCTACGAGCAGTACTTC.

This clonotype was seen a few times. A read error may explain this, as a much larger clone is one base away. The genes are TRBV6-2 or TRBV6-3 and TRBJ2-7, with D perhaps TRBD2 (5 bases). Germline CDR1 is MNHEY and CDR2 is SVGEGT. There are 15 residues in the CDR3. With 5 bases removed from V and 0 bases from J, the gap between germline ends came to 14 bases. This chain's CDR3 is CASSPREYYSYEQYF. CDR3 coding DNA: TGTGCCAGCAGTCCTAGGGAGTATTACTCCTACGAGCAGTACTTC.

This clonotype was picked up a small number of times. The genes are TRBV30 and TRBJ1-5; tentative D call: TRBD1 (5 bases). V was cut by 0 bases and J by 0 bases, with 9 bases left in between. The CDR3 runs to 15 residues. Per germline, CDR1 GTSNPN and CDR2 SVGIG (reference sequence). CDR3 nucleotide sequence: TGTGCCTGGAGTGTTGGGGCTTATAGCAATCAGCCCCAGCATTTT. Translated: CAWSVGAYSNQPQHF.

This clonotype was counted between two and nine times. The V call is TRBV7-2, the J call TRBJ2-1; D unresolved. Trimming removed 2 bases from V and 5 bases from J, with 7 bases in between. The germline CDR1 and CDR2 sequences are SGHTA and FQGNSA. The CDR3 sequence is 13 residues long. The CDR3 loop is CASSLSENNEQFF. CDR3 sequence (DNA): TGTGCCAGCAGCTTATCAGAGAACAATGAGCAGTTCTTC.

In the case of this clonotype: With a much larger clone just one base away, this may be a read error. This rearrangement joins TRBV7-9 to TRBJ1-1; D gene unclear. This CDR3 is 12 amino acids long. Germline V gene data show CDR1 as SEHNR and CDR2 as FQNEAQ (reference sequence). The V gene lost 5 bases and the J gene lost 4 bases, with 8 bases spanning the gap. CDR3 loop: CASSPGFTEAFF. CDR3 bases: TGTGCCAGCAGCCCCGGGTTCACTGAAGCTTTCTTT.

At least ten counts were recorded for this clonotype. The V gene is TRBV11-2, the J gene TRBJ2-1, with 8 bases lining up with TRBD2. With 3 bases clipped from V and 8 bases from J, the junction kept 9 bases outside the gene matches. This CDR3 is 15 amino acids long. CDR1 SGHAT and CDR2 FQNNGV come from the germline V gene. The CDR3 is CASSLLTSELDEQFF. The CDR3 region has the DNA TGTGCCAGCAGCTTGTTGACTAGCGAGCTGGATGAGCAGTTCTTC.

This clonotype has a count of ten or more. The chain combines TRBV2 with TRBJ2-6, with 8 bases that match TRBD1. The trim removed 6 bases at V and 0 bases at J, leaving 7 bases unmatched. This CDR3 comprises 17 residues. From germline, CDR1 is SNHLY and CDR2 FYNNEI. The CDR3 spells CASRLPGGSSGANVLTF. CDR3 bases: TGTGCCAGCAGGCTCCCAGGGGGCAGCTCTGGGGCCAACGTCCTGACTTTC. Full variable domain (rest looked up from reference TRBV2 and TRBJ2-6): EPEVTQTPSHQVTQMGQEVILRCVPISNHLYFYWYRQILGQKVEFLVSFYNNEISEKSEIFDDQFSVERPDGSNFTLKIRSTKLEDSAMYFCASRLPGGSSGANVLTFGAGSRLTVL.

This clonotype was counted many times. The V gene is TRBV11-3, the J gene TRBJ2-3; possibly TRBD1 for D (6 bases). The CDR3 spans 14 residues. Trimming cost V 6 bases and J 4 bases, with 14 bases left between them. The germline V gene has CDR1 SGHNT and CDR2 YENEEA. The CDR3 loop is CASRPDRHSDTQYF. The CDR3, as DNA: TGTGCCAGCAGGCCGGACAGACACTCAGATACGCAGTATTTT.

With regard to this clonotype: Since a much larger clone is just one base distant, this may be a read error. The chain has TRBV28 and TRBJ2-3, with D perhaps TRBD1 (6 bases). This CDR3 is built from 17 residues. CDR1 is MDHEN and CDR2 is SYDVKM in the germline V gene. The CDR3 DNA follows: TGTGCCAGCGGTTTAAACAGGGCCCAAGGGGGCACAGATACGCAGTATTTT. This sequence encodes CASGLNRAQGGTDTQYF.

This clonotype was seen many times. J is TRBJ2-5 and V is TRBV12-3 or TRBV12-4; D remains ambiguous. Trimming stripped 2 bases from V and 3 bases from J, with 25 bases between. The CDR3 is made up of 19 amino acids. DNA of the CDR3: TGTGCCAGCAGTTTATCTACTCCAGGATGGGATAGGGAAGAAGAGACCCAGTACTTC. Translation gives CASSLSTPGWDREEETQYF.

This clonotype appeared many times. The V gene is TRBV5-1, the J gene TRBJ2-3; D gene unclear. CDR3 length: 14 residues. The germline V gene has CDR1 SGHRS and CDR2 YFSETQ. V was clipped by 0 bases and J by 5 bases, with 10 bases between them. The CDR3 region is CASSLGRLGDTQYF. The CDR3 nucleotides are TGCGCCAGCAGCTTGGGCAGGCTCGGAGATACGCAGTATTTT.

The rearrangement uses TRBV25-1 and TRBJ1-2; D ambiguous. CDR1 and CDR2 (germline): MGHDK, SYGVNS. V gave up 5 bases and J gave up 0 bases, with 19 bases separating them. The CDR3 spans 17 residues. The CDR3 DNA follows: TGTGCCAGCAGTCCCACTACCTGGAGCTCCCCTAACTATGGCTACACCTTC. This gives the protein CASSPTTWSSPNYGYTF.

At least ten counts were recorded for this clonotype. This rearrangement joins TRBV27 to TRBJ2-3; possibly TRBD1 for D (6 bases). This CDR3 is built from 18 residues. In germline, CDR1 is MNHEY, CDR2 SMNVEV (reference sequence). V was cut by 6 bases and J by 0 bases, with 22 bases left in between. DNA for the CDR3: TGTGCCAGCAGCTCAGTGTCCGGGACACTAGGGAGCACAGATACGCAGTATTTT. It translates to CASSSVSGTLGSTDTQYF.

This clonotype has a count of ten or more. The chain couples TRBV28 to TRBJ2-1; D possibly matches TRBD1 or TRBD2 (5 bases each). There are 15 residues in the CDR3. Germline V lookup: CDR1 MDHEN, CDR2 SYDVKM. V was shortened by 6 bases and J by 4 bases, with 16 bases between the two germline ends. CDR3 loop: CASRDGTGTYNEQFF. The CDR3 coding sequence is TGTGCCAGCAGAGACGGGACCGGAACTTACAATGAGCAGTTCTTC.

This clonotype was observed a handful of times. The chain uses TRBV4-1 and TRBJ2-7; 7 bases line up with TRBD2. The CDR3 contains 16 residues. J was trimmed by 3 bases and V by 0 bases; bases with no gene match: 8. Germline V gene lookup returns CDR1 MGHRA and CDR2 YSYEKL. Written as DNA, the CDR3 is TGCGCCAGCAGCCAAGACTGGGGCGGGGGAGGCTACGAGCAGTACTTC. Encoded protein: CASSQDWGGGGYEQYF.

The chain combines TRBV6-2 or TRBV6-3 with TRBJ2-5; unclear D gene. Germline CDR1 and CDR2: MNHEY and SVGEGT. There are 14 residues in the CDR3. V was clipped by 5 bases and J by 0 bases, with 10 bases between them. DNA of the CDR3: TGTGCCAGCAGTACCTCTCGCTACCAAGAGACCCAGTACTTC. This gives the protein CASSTSRYQETQYF.

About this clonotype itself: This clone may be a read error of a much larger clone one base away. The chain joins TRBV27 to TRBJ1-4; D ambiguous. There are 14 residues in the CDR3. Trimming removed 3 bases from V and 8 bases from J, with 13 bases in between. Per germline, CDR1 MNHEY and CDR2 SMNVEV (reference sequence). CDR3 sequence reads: CASSLELQVEKLFF. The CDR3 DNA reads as TGTGCCAGCAGTTTGGAGCTACAAGTGGAAAAACTGTTTTTT.

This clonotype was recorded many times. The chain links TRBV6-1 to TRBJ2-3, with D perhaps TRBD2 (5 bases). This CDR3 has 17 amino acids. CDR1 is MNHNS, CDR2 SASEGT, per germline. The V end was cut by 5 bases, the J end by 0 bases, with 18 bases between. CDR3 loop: CASSSPLSGGSTDTQYF. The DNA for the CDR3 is TGTGCCAGCAGTTCCCCCCTGAGCGGAGGAAGCACAGATACGCAGTATTTT.

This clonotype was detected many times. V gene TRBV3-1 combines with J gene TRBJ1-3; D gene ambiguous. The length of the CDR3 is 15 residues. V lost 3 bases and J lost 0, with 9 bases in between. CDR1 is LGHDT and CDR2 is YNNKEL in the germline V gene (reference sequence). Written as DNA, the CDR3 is TGTGCCAGCAGCCAGAGCTTCTCCTCTGGAAACACCATATATTTT. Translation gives CASSQSFSSGNTIYF.

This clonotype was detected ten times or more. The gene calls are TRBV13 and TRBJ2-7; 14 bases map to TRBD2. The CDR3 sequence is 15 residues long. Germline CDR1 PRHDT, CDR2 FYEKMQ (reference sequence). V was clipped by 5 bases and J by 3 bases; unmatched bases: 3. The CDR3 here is CASSTGTSGSYEQYF. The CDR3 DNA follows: TGTGCCAGCAGCACAGGGACTAGCGGGAGCTACGAGCAGTACTTC.

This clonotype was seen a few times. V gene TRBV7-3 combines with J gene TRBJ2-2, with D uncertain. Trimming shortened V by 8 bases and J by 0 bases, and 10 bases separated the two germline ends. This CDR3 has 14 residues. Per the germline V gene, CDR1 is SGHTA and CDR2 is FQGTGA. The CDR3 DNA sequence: TGTGCCAGCTCGCTAGGGACGAACACCGGGGAGCTGTTTTTT. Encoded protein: CASSLGTNTGELFF.

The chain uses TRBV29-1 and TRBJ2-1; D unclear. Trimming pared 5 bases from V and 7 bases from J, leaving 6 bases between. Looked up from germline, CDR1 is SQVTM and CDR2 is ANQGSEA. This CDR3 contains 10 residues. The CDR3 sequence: CSVRDNEQFF. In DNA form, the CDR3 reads TGCAGCGTTAGGGATAATGAGCAGTTCTTC.

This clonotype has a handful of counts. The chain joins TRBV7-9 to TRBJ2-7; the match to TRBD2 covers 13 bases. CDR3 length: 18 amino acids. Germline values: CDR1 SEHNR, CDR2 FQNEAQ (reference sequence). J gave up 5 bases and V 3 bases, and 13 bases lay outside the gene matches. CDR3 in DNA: TGTGCCAGCAGCTTTCATGGGACTAGCGGGATTAAGTTCCACGAGCAGTACTTC. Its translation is CASSFHGTSGIKFHEQYF.